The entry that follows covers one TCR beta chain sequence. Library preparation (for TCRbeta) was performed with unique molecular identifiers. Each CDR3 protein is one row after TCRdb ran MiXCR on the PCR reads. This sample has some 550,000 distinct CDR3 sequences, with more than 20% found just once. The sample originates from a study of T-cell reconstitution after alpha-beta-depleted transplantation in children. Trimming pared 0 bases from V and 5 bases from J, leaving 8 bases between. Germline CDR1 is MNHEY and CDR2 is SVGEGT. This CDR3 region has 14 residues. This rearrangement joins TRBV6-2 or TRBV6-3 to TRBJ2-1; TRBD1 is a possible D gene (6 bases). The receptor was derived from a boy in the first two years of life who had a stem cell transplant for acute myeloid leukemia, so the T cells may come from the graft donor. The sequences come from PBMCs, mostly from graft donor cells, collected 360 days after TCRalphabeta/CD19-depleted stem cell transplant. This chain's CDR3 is CASSYSGTNNEQFF. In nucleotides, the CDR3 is TGTGCCAGCAGTTACTCTGGGACAAACAATGAGCAGTTCTTC.